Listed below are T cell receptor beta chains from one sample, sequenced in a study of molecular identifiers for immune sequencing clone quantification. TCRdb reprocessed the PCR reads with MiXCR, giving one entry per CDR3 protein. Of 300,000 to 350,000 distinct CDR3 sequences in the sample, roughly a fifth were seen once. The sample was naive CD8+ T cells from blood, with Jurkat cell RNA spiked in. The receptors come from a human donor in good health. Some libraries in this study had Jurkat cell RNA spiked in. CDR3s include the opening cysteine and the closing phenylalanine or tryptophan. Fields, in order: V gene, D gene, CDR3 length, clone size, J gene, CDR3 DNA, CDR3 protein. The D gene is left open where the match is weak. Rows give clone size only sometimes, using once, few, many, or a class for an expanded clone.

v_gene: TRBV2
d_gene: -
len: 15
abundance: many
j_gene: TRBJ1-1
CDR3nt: TGTGCCAGCAGTGACGAATCTGTTTTGGACACTGAAGCTTTCTTT
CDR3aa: CASSDESVLDTEAFF

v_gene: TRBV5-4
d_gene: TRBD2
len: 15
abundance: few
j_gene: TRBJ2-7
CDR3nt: TGTGCCAGCAGCTTGCTGGGGACTAGCGGACGAGAGCAGTACTTC
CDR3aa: CASSLLGTSGREQYF

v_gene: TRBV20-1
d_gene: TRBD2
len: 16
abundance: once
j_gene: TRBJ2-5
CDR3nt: TGCCGTGCTAGAGATTTAACTAGCGGGAGGGTAGAGACCCAGTACTTC
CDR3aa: CRARDLTSGRVETQYF

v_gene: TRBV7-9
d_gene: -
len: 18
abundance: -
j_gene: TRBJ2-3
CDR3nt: TGTGCCAGCAGCCCCGTTGTCTTCTCGGCTAGTCTTCCAGATACGCAGTGTTTT
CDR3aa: CASSPVVFSASLPDTQCF

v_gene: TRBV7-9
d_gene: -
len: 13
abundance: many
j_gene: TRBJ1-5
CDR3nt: TGTGCCAGCAGCTCCTACAGCGATCAGCCCCAGCATTTT
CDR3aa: CASSSYSDQPQHF

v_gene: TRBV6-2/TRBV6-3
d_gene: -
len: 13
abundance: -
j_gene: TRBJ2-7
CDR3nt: TGTGCCAGCAGTTACACCGCCCGGTACGAGCAGTACTTC
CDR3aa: CASSYTARYEQYF

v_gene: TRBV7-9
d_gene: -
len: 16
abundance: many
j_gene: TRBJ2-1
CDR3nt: TGTGCCAGCAGCTTTCTGTCGGGAGTTCCCGGCAATGAGCAGTTCTTC
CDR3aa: CASSFLSGVPGNEQFF

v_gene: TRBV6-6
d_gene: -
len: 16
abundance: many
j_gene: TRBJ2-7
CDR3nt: TGTGCCAGCAGTCACGGGACTGGCGGGCTCTCCTACGAGCAGTACTTC
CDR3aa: CASSHGTGGLSYEQYF

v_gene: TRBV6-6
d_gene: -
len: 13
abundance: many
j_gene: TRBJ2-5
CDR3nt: TGTGCCAGCAGTCTCCCGGGCGAGGGGGACCAGTACTTC
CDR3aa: CASSLPGEGDQYF

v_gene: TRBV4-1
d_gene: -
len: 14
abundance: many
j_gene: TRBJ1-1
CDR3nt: TGCGCCAGCAGCCAAGACAAGATGAACACTGAAGCTTTCTTT
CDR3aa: CASSQDKMNTEAFF

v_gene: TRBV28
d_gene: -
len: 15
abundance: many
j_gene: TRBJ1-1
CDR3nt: TGTGCCAGCAGTCCCCCCCCCAGGAGGAACACTGAAGCTTTCTTT
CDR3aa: CASSPPPRRNTEAFF

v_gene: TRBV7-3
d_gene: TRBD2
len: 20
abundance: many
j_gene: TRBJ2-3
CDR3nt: TGTGCCAGCAGCTTAGTGTCGGGGACTAGCGGTGAATATGACACAGATACGCAGTATTTT
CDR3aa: CASSLVSGTSGEYDTDTQYF

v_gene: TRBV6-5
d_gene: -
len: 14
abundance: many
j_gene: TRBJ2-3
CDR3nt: TGTGCCAAACCCGCTGATCCTAGCACAGATACGCAGTATTTT
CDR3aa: CAKPADPSTDTQYF

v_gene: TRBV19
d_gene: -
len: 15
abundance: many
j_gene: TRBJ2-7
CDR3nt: TGTGCCAGTATCTCTCGGGGACACCTTCTTTACGAGCAGTACTTC
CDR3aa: CASISRGHLLYEQYF

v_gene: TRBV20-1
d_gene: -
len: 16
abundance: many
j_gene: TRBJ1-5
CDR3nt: TGCAGTGCTAGAGATCTATCCAGGGGAAGCAATCAGCCCCAGCATTTT
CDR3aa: CSARDLSRGSNQPQHF

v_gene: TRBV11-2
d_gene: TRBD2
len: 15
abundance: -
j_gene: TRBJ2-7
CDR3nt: TGTGCCAGCGGCTTAGATCAAGCTAGCGGGAGGGCCCCGTACTTC
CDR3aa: CASGLDQASGRAPYF

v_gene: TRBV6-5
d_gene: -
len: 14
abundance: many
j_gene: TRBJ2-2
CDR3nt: TGTGCCAGCCGCCCCGGGACATACTCCGGGGAGCTGTTTTTT
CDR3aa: CASRPGTYSGELFF

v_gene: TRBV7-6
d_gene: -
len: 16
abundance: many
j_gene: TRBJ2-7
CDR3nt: TGTGCCAGCAGCCGAACGCCGGCGGGGGCCTCCTACGAGCAGTACTTC
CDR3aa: CASSRTPAGASYEQYF

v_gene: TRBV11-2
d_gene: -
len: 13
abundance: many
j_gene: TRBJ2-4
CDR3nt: TGTGCCAGCAGCTTAATCGTTCAAAACATTCAGTACTTC
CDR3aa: CASSLIVQNIQYF

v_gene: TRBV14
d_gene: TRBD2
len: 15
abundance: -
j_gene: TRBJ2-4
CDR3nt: TGTGCCAGCAGCCAAGTTGCGGGAGCCAAAAGCATTCAGTACTTC
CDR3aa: CASSQVAGAKSIQYF

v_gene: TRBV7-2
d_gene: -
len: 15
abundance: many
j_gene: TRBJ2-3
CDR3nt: TGTGCCAGCAGCTCTCCGGGACTTCACACAGATACGCAGTATTTT
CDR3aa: CASSSPGLHTDTQYF

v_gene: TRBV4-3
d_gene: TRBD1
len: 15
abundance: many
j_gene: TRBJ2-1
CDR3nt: TGCGCCAGCAGCACCCGGGACAGGGCAACCAATGAGCAGTTCTTC
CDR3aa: CASSTRDRATNEQFF

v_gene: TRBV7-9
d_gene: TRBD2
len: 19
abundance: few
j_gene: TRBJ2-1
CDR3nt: TGTGCCAGCAGCTTAGGACTAGCGGGAGGAGGATTGTCCTACAATGAGCAGTTCTTC
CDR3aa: CASSLGLAGGGLSYNEQFF

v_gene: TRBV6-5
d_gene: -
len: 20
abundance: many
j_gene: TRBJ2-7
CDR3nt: TGTGCCAGCAGTTACTCGACTCCGACGCCGGATACAAGCCCTTCCTACGAGCAGTACTTC
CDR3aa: CASSYSTPTPDTSPSYEQYF

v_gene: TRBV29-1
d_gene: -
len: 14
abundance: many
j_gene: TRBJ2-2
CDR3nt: TGCAGCGTCCCCCTAGGTCTCGGGACCGGGGAGCTGTTTTTT
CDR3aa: CSVPLGLGTGELFF

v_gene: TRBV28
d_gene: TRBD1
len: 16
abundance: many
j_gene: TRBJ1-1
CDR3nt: TGTGCCAGCAGTATCCTAACAGGGGGGAAGGACACTGAAGCTTTCTTT
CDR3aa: CASSILTGGKDTEAFF

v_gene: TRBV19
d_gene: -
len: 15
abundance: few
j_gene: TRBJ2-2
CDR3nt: TGTGCCAGTAGTATTTCGGGTCTTGTGACCGGGGAGCTGTTTTTT
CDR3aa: CASSISGLVTGELFF

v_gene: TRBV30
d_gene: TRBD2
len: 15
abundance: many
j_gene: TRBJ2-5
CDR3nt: TGTGCCTGGAGTGTACTGGGAGGGGTGGGAGAGACCCAGTACTTC
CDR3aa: CAWSVLGGVGETQYF

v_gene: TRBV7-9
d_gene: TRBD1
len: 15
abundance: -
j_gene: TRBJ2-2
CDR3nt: TGTGCCAGCAGCACGGACAGGGAACTGGCCGGGGAGCTGTTTTTT
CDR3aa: CASSTDRELAGELFF

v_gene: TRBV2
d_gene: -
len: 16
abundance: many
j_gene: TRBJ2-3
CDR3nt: TGTGCCAGCAGGCCTACGGACAGAAAAGGACTTGATACGCAGTATTTT
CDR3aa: CASRPTDRKGLDTQYF

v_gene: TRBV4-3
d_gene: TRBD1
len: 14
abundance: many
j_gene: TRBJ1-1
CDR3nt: TGCGCCAGCAGCCGAAGACAGGGCAACACTGAAGCTTTCTTT
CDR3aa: CASSRRQGNTEAFF

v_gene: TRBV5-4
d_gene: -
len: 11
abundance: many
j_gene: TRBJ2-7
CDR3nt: TGTGCCAGCAGCTTGATGAACGAGCAGTACTTC
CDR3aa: CASSLMNEQYF

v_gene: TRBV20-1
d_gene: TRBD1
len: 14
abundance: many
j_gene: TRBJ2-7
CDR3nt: TGCAGTGCCCAGACCGGGACAGGGGGCTCCGAGCAGTACTTC
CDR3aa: CSAQTGTGGSEQYF

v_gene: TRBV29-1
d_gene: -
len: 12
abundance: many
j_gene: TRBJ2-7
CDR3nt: TGCAGCGTCGCCCAACAGGGCTACGAGCAGTACTTC
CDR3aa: CSVAQQGYEQYF

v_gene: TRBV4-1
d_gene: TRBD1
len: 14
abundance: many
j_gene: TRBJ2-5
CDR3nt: TGCGCCAGCAGCCAACGACAGGGATTAGAGACCCAGTACTTC
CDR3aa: CASSQRQGLETQYF

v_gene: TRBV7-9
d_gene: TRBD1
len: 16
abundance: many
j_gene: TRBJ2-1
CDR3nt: TGTGCCAGCAGTTACTCCGGACAGGGCGATCACAATGAGCAGTTCTTC
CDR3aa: CASSYSGQGDHNEQFF

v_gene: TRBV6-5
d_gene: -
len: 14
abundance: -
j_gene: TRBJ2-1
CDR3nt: TGTGCCAGCAGGCCTGAAGTGGGCCACTACGAGCAGTTCTTC
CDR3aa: CASRPEVGHYEQFF

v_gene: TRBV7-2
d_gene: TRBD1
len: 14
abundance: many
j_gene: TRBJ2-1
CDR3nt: TGTGCCAGCAGCCCGGGACAGGGATACAATGAGCAGTTCTTC
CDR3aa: CASSPGQGYNEQFF

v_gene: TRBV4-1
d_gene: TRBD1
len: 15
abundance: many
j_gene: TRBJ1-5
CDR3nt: TGCGCCAGCAGCCACGGACAGGACGACAATCAGCCCCAGCATTTT
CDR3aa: CASSHGQDDNQPQHF

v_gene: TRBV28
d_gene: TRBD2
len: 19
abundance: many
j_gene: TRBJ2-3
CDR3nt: TGTGCCAGCAGTTTGTCGGCCCTACTAGCGGGGGACCTCACAGATACGCAGTATTTT
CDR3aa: CASSLSALLAGDLTDTQYF

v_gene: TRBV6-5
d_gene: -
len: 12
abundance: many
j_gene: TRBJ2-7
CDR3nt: TGTGCCAGCAGTTACTCGGGTCACGAGCAGTACTTC
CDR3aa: CASSYSGHEQYF

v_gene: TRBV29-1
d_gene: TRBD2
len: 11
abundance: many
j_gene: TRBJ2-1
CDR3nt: TGCAGCGGACGACTAGCCAATGAGCAGTTCTTC
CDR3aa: CSGRLANEQFF